This T cell receptor (beta chain) was found in a study of cytomegalovirus exposure and HLA in healthy donors. The study's findings and limits: Rarity characterized most TCR sequences, yet some public TCRs appeared in many donors.

Assay: immunoSEQ multiplex PCR; the TCRdb copy retains only in-frame clones and omits some. Counted here are a few hundred thousand clones, more than 85% occurring once; the ten biggest clones make up more than 10%. This clone has just a few counts. Its antigen remains unidentified. Trimming took 4 bases from V and 6 from J, leaving 13 bases between them. The CDR3 consists of 13 residues. Germline CDR1 is SGHDT and CDR2 is YYEEEE. The V gene is TRBV5-6, the J gene TRBJ1-2; maybe TRBD1 (6 bases). Material for sequencing was PBMCs. This TCR was sampled from a man between 18 and 29 years old in good health and CMV-seropositive. The CDR3 region has the DNA TGTGCCAGCAGCCGATCAGGGGCCCATGGCTACACCTTC. This encodes CASSRSGAHGYTF.